A selection of T cell receptor beta chains follows, all from one sample in a study of cytomegalovirus exposure and HLA in healthy donors. TCRdb's copy holds only in-frame clones and misses some; the assay was immunoSEQ multiplex PCR. Of about 93,000 clones listed, about 82% are singletons. The sample taken for sequencing was PBMCs. The receptors here all came from a man in his thirties or forties in good health and CMV-seronegative. The CDR3 runs from the conserved cysteine through the conserved F or W. D genes are given only for firm matches. A row's size may be missing; if present it is once, few, many or a size class.

CDR3	DNA	D	V	J	size
CASSPLLLGASTGELFF	TGTGCCAGCTCACCACTCCTCCTAGGCGCTAGCACCGGGGAGCTGTTTTTT	-	TRBV18	TRBJ2-2	-
CASSAAFRENTEAFF	TGTGCCAGCAGCGCAGCCTTCCGGGAGAACACTGAAGCTTTCTTT	-	TRBV5-4	TRBJ1-1	-
CASSGGGYEQYF	TGTGCCAGCAGCGGGGGGGGCTACGAGCAGTACTTC	TRBD2	TRBV6-1	TRBJ2-7	-
CASSLGQVSFNEQFF	TGCGCCAGCAGCCTAGGACAGGTTTCGTTCAATGAGCAGTTCTTC	TRBD1	TRBV5-1	TRBJ2-1	-
CVGGDLSSYEQYF	TGTGTAGGCGGGGACCTGAGCTCCTACGAGCAGTACTTC	-	TRBV30	TRBJ2-7	-
CAWSVRGETQYF	TGTGCCTGGAGTGTAAGGGGAGAGACCCAGTACTTC	-	TRBV30	TRBJ2-5	-
CASSDLYNEQFF	TGCGCCAGCAGTGACCTCTACAATGAGCAGTTCTTC	-	TRBV10-1	TRBJ2-1	-
CASTSSGSYEQYF	TGTGCCAGCACCTCTAGCGGGAGTTACGAGCAGTACTTC	TRBD2	TRBV7-9	TRBJ2-7	-
CASSVSSSSPSYEQYF	TGCGCCAGCAGTGTATCTTCTAGCTCTCCCTCCTACGAGCAGTACTTC	-	TRBV10-2	TRBJ2-7	-
CASSSRGGEGDTQYF	TGTGCCAGCAGCTCGCGAGGGGGGGAGGGAGATACGCAGTATTTT	-	TRBV7-2	TRBJ2-3	-
CASSRRGGVETQYF	TGTGCCAGCTCCCGGAGGGGGGGAGTGGAGACCCAGTACTTC	-	TRBV9	TRBJ2-5	-
CASSMISGGAETQYF	TGTGCCAGTAGTATGATTAGCGGGGGGGCAGAGACCCAGTACTTC	TRBD2	TRBV19	TRBJ2-5	-
CASSLTSGNTGELFF	TGCGCCAGCAGCTTGACTAGCGGGAACACCGGGGAGCTGTTTTTT	TRBD2	TRBV5-1	TRBJ2-2	-
CASSPPLAALSTDTQYF	TGCGCCAGCAGCCCGCCTCTAGCGGCACTTAGCACAGATACGCAGTATTTT	TRBD2	TRBV5-1	TRBJ2-3	-
CASSLAGRGAANYGYTF	TGTGCCAGCAGCTTAGCTGGGCGGGGGGCGGCTAACTATGGCTACACCTTC	-	TRBV11-2	TRBJ1-2	-
CASSQTSADTGELFF	TGCGCCAGCAGCCAGACTAGCGCGGACACCGGGGAGCTGTTTTTT	TRBD2	TRBV5-1	TRBJ2-2	-
CAWVQGSLSYGYTF	TGTGCCTGGGTCCAGGGCTCCCTGAGCTATGGCTACACCTTC	-	TRBV30	TRBJ1-2	-
CASSLLSGGTPNEQFF	TGTGCCAGCAGTTTATTATCCGGGGGAACCCCCAATGAGCAGTTCTTC	-	TRBV28	TRBJ2-1	-
CASSDRTGDGYTF	TGTGCCAGCAGTGATCGGACAGGGGATGGCTACACCTTC	TRBD1	TRBV2	TRBJ1-2	-
CASSASLAGKYEQYF	TGTGCCAGCTCAGCAAGCCTAGCGGGGAAGTACGAGCAGTACTTC	TRBD2	TRBV18	TRBJ2-7	once
CATSRDNYSNQPQHF	TGTGCCACCAGCAGGGACAATTATAGCAATCAGCCCCAGCATTTT	-	TRBV15	TRBJ1-5	once
CASSRDRVTDTQYF	TGCGCCAGCAGCAGAGACAGGGTCACAGATACGCAGTATTTT	TRBD1	TRBV5-1	TRBJ2-3	-
CASSQAAQNYGYTF	TGTGCCAGTAGCCAGGCAGCTCAAAACTATGGCTACACCTTC	-	TRBV19	TRBJ1-2	-
CASSLPRVANYGYTF	TGTGCCAGCAGCCTACCCAGGGTAGCTAACTATGGCTACACCTTC	-	TRBV5-6	TRBJ1-2	-
CASSEETDSSEQYF	TGTGCCAGCAGTGAAGAAACGGACAGCTCCGAGCAGTACTTC	-	TRBV25-1	TRBJ2-7	-
CASSSPSGAHNEQFF	TGTGCCAGCAGCTCCCCTAGCGGGGCACACAATGAGCAGTTCTTC	TRBD2	TRBV7-6	TRBJ2-1	once
CASTLEAGENTGELFF	TGTGCCAGCACCCTCGAGGCAGGGGAGAACACCGGGGAGCTGTTTTTT	-	TRBV2	TRBJ2-2	once
CASSFQGMSASIQYF	TGTGCCAGCAGCTTTCAGGGAATGAGCGCGAGCATTCAGTACTTC	-	TRBV7-9	TRBJ2-4	-
CASSYITGSMANVLTF	TGCGCCAGCAGCTACATTACAGGGTCGATGGCCAACGTCCTGACTTTC	-	TRBV5-1	TRBJ2-6	once
CASNRGGANEKLFF	TGTGCCAGCAACAGGGGTGGTGCTAATGAAAAACTGTTTTTT	TRBD1	TRBV2	TRBJ1-4	-
CAEGTTNTGELFF	TGTGCGGAGGGGACCACGAACACCGGGGAGCTGTTTTTT	-	TRBV6-1	TRBJ2-2	-
CASSDPSGQGLTNEKLFF	TGTGCCAGCAGTGACCCATCCGGACAGGGGCTGACTAATGAAAAACTGTTTTTT	TRBD1	TRBV6-1	TRBJ1-4	-
CASSLPEVTKTQYF	TGTGCCAGCAGTCTCCCCGAGGTTACGAAGACCCAGTACTTC	-	TRBV9	TRBJ2-5	-
CASSLGPRAEAFF	TGTGCCAGCAGCTTAGGTCCTCGCGCTGAAGCTTTCTTT	-	TRBV7-9	TRBJ1-1	-
CAGIKRDTEDTEAFF	TGTGCCGGGATTAAAAGGGACACGGAGGACACTGAAGCTTTCTTT	-	TRBV28	TRBJ1-1	-
CASSYVSGTGAGGYTF	TGTGCCAGCAGTTACGTCTCCGGGACAGGGGCTGGTGGCTACACCTTC	TRBD1	TRBV6-5	TRBJ1-2	-
CASSEQRGSGELFF	TGTGCCAGCAGCGAACAAAGAGGCAGCGGGGAGCTGTTTTTT	-	TRBV6-1	TRBJ2-2	once
CASSQGHSYEQYF	TGTGCCAGCAGCCAGGGACACTCCTACGAGCAGTACTTC	-	TRBV5-4	TRBJ2-7	once
CASSPSIMRNTEAFF	TGTGCCAGCAGTCCCTCAATCATGAGGAACACTGAAGCTTTCTTT	-	TRBV2	TRBJ1-1	few
CASSSTGADTEAFF	TGTGCCAGCAGTTCGACAGGGGCGGACACTGAAGCTTTCTTT	TRBD1	TRBV27	TRBJ1-1	-
CASSYAGLMGETQYF	TGTGCCAGCAGTTACGCAGGCTTAATGGGAGAGACCCAGTACTTC	-	TRBV6-5	TRBJ2-5	-
CASSEAGTGSYEQYF	TGCGCCAGCAGTGAAGCCGGGACAGGGAGCTACGAGCAGTACTTC	TRBD1	TRBV10-1	TRBJ2-7	-
CASSASMSGGADNEQFF	TGTGCCAGCAGCGCTAGTATGAGCGGGGGGGCCGACAATGAGCAGTTCTTC	TRBD2	TRBV9	TRBJ2-1	-
CASSQQGGETQYF	TGCGCCAGCAGCCAACAGGGCGGCGAGACCCAGTACTTC	-	TRBV5-1	TRBJ2-5	-
CASTLGRTGNTIYF	TGTGCCAGTACCCTAGGGAGAACTGGAAACACCATATATTTT	-	TRBV19	TRBJ1-3	-
CASTSTQDRTYGYTF	TGTGCCAGTACTTCCACCCAGGACAGGACCTATGGCTACACCTTC	TRBD1	TRBV19	TRBJ1-2	-
CASSLKRGRRSNQPQHF	TGTGCCAGCAGTTTAAAAAGGGGGCGGAGGAGCAATCAGCCCCAGCATTTT	TRBD1	TRBV27	TRBJ1-5	-
CASSLAAGVGDTQYF	TGCGCCAGCAGCTTGGCTGCGGGAGTGGGAGATACGCAGTATTTT	TRBD2	TRBV5-1	TRBJ2-3	-
CASSPGQGAGTDTQYF	TGCGCCAGCAGCCCCGGACAGGGTGCGGGCACAGATACGCAGTATTTT	TRBD1	TRBV5-1	TRBJ2-3	-
CASSLLALGIMNTEAFF	TGTGCCAGCAGCTTATTAGCGTTGGGGATTATGAACACTGAAGCTTTCTTT	-	TRBV7-3	TRBJ1-1	-
CASSSRLAGSVEQYF	TGTGCCAGCAGCTCCAGACTAGCGGGATCAGTCGAGCAGTACTTC	TRBD2	TRBV7-9	TRBJ2-7	-
CSVVRVAGGPGLGTQYF	TGCAGCGTTGTAAGAGTAGCGGGAGGGCCAGGACTCGGTACGCAGTATTTT	TRBD2	TRBV29-1	TRBJ2-3	-
CASSPQPPHSNEKLFF	TGCGCCAGCAGCCCACAGCCACCGCACTCTAATGAAAAACTGTTTTTT	-	TRBV5-1	TRBJ1-4	-
CAWSIRTGFTEAFF	TGTGCCTGGTCGATACGGACAGGGTTCACTGAAGCTTTCTTT	TRBD1	TRBV30	TRBJ1-1	few
CASSVGGGSRQETQYF	TGTGCCAGCAGCGTAGGGGGGGGATCGAGGCAAGAGACCCAGTACTTC	TRBD2	TRBV9	TRBJ2-5	-
CASSLSSYSNQPQHF	TGTGCCAGCAGTTTATCCAGTTATAGCAATCAGCCCCAGCATTTT	-	TRBV27	TRBJ1-5	-
CASSASSGQGVREQYF	TGTGCCAGCAGTGCTTCTTCGGGACAGGGGGTTAGGGAGCAGTACTTC	TRBD1	TRBV6-6	TRBJ2-7	-
CASGLGNQPQHF	TGTGCCAGCGGACTAGGCAATCAGCCCCAGCATTTT	-	TRBV6-4	TRBJ1-5	-